Listed below are T cell receptor beta chains from one sample, sequenced in a study of blood T cell repertoires in COVID-19. Some clones are missing from TCRdb's copy, which holds only in-frame ones; the method was immunoSEQ multiplex PCR. In the table there are more than 350,000 clones, 88% of which are singletons. The sample comprised PBMCs or T cells enriched from blood (not recorded which). These receptors came from a young woman who had been exposed to COVID-19. The CDR3 runs from the conserved cysteine through the conserved F or W. The order of the fields is V gene, J gene, clone size, D gene, CDR3 protein, CDR3 DNA. D genes are given only for firm matches. The size of a clone is reported for some rows only, either as once, few or many, or as a class for expanded clones.

v_call: TRBV10-1; j_call: TRBJ2-7; clone_size: .; d_call: TRBD1; cdr3_aa: CASRTQGALSDEQYF; cdr3_nt: TGCGCCAGCAGAACCCAGGGGGCTCTTTCGGACGAGCAGTACTTC
v_call: TRBV9; j_call: TRBJ1-3; clone_size: .; d_call: TRBD1; cdr3_aa: CASSVGQGVGNTIYF; cdr3_nt: TGTGCCAGCAGCGTGGGACAGGGGGTTGGAAACACCATATATTTT
v_call: TRBV2; j_call: TRBJ1-4; clone_size: .; d_call: .; cdr3_aa: CASRQAPTNEKLFF; cdr3_nt: TGTGCCAGCCGACAGGCCCCAACTAATGAAAAACTGTTTTTT
v_call: TRBV5-1; j_call: TRBJ2-2; clone_size: .; d_call: TRBD1; cdr3_aa: CASTLTGLGGELFF; cdr3_nt: TGCGCCAGCACCCTGACAGGGTTGGGCGGGGAGCTGTTTTTT
v_call: TRBV14; j_call: TRBJ2-7; clone_size: once; d_call: .; cdr3_aa: CASSRLSAGAYEQYF; cdr3_nt: TGTGCCAGCAGCCGCTTAAGTGCAGGTGCCTACGAGCAGTACTTC
v_call: TRBV29-1; j_call: TRBJ2-1; clone_size: few; d_call: TRBD2; cdr3_aa: CSVVTTSGYNNEQFF; cdr3_nt: TGCAGCGTTGTCACGACTAGCGGATACAACAATGAGCAGTTCTTC
v_call: TRBV28; j_call: TRBJ1-1; clone_size: .; d_call: TRBD1; cdr3_aa: CASRGSGQGNTEAFF; cdr3_nt: TGTGCCAGCAGGGGGTCGGGACAGGGGAACACTGAAGCTTTCTTT
v_call: TRBV4-3; j_call: TRBJ2-2; clone_size: .; d_call: TRBD2; cdr3_aa: CASSQGLAGAVAGELFF; cdr3_nt: TGCGCCAGCAGCCAAGGACTAGCGGGGGCCGTGGCCGGGGAGCTGTTTTTT
v_call: TRBV18; j_call: TRBJ1-2; clone_size: .; d_call: TRBD1; cdr3_aa: CASSPPTGNYGYTF; cdr3_nt: TGTGCCAGCTCACCTCCGACAGGGAACTATGGCTACACCTTC
v_call: TRBV7-9; j_call: TRBJ2-5; clone_size: .; d_call: TRBD1; cdr3_aa: CASRQTGTAFQETQYF; cdr3_nt: TGTGCCAGCAGACAAACCGGGACAGCATTCCAAGAGACCCAGTACTTC
v_call: TRBV11-2; j_call: TRBJ1-4; clone_size: .; d_call: TRBD1; cdr3_aa: CASSTGTGVEKLFF; cdr3_nt: TGTGCCAGCAGCACCGGGACAGGGGTCGAAAAACTGTTTTTT
v_call: TRBV5-6; j_call: TRBJ2-1; clone_size: .; d_call: .; cdr3_aa: CASSLAYHFGEQFF; cdr3_nt: TGTGCCAGCAGCTTGGCCTATCACTTCGGTGAGCAGTTCTTC
v_call: TRBV27; j_call: TRBJ1-1; clone_size: .; d_call: .; cdr3_aa: CASSLAWGPLNTEAFF; cdr3_nt: TGTGCCAGCAGTTTAGCCTGGGGCCCCCTGAACACTGAAGCTTTCTTT
v_call: TRBV27; j_call: TRBJ1-2; clone_size: .; d_call: .; cdr3_aa: CASSLFQDSRVGGYTF; cdr3_nt: TGTGCCAGCAGTTTATTCCAGGACAGCCGCGTTGGAGGCTACACCTTC
v_call: TRBV28; j_call: TRBJ2-7; clone_size: once; d_call: .; cdr3_aa: CASSLFRLVPYEQYF; cdr3_nt: TGTGCCAGCAGTTTGTTTAGACTTGTACCCTACGAGCAGTACTTC
v_call: TRBV7-6; j_call: TRBJ1-4; clone_size: once; d_call: TRBD1; cdr3_aa: CASSVEDRVGKLFF; cdr3_nt: TGTGCCAGCAGCGTAGAGGACAGGGTTGGAAAACTGTTTTTT
v_call: TRBV14; j_call: TRBJ2-5; clone_size: .; d_call: .; cdr3_aa: CASSARQTKETQYF; cdr3_nt: TGTGCCAGCTCAGCAAGACAGACAAAAGAGACCCAGTACTTC
v_call: TRBV6-4; j_call: TRBJ2-7; clone_size: once; d_call: TRBD2; cdr3_aa: CASSAGPSGTYEQYF; cdr3_nt: TGTGCCAGCAGTGCAGGCCCTAGCGGGACCTACGAGCAGTACTTC
v_call: TRBV18; j_call: TRBJ1-1; clone_size: .; d_call: TRBD1; cdr3_aa: CASSHQGRTGGTEAFF; cdr3_nt: TGTGCCAGCTCCCACCAAGGTCGGACAGGGGGCACTGAAGCTTTCTTT
v_call: TRBV18; j_call: TRBJ1-1; clone_size: .; d_call: .; cdr3_aa: CASSLQDMGNTEAFF; cdr3_nt: TGTGCCAGCTCACTTCAGGACATGGGCAACACTGAAGCTTTCTTT
v_call: TRBV7-9; j_call: TRBJ2-7; clone_size: once; d_call: TRBD1; cdr3_aa: CASSLAGQGAGEQYF; cdr3_nt: TGTGCCAGCAGCTTAGCGGGACAGGGGGCGGGTGAGCAGTACTTC
v_call: TRBV19; j_call: TRBJ1-6; clone_size: .; d_call: .; cdr3_aa: CASTPVPVVSPLHF; cdr3_nt: TGTGCCAGTACCCCCGTTCCGGTGGTTTCACCCCTCCACTTT
v_call: TRBV3-1/TRBV3-2; j_call: TRBJ1-1; clone_size: .; d_call: .; cdr3_aa: CASSQEAGSVTAFF; cdr3_nt: TGTGCCAGCAGCCAAGAGGCGGGGTCTGTGACGGCTTTCTTT
v_call: TRBV6-6; j_call: TRBJ1-1; clone_size: .; d_call: .; cdr3_aa: CASSERALNTEAFF; cdr3_nt: TGTGCCAGCAGTGAGAGGGCCTTGAACACTGAAGCTTTCTTT
v_call: TRBV5-1; j_call: TRBJ2-1; clone_size: .; d_call: .; cdr3_aa: CASSFTAGISYNEQFF; cdr3_nt: TGCGCCAGCAGCTTTACTGCGGGGATTTCTTACAATGAGCAGTTCTTC
v_call: TRBV28; j_call: TRBJ1-3; clone_size: .; d_call: TRBD1; cdr3_aa: CASSFYSSRTGPGNTIYF; cdr3_nt: TGTGCCAGCAGTTTCTACTCCTCTAGGACAGGGCCAGGAAACACCATATATTTT
v_call: TRBV2; j_call: TRBJ2-5; clone_size: .; d_call: TRBD1; cdr3_aa: CASSEALPGQGIGETQYF; cdr3_nt: TGTGCCAGCAGTGAAGCGCTTCCGGGACAGGGAATTGGAGAGACCCAGTACTTC